The T cell receptor beta chain described here comes from a study of blood T cell repertoires in COVID-19. As for the study in general: Specimens from acute and convalescent COVID-19 originated in the United States, Italy and Spain. T cells, B-cell-depleted T cells, or PBMCs provided the cDNA or gDNA that served as material.

Authors' analysis steps: Nucleated cell counts were estimated from reference gene primer amplification. Clones were sequenced by immunoSEQ multiplex PCR, and TCRdb holds only the in-frame ones, with some missing. V, J and clone size are those of that table, while D and trimming were read from the DNA. The repertoire has over 150,000 clones, about 79% of them found once; the top ten carry less than 30%. This clone appeared once. Germline V gene lookup returns CDR1 SQVTM and CDR2 ANQGSEA. The CDR3 runs 12 residues. V gave up 6 bases and J gave up 3 bases, with 12 bases separating them. Sequenced material: peripheral blood. This TCR was sampled from a woman in her 70s with acute or convalescent COVID-19. The chain combines TRBV29-1 with TRBJ2-7, with D perhaps TRBD2 (5 bases). The chain's CDR3 is CSVEDGSYEQYF. CDR3 bases: TGCAGCGTCGAGGATGGGAGCTACGAGCAGTACTTC.